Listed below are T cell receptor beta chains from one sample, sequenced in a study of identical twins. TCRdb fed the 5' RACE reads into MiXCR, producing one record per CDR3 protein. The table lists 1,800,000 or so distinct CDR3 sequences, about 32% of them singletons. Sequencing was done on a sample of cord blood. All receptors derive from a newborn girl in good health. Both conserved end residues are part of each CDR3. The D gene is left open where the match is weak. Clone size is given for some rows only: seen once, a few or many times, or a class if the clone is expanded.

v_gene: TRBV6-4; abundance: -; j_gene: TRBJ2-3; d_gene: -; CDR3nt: TGTGCCAGCAGGGAGGGGGCTAGCGGTAGCACAGATACGCAGTATTTT; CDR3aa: CASREGASGSTDTQYF
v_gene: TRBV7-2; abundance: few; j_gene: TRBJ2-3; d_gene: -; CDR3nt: TGTGCCAGCAGCTTAGCCGGATCCCGTTTCAGCACAGATACGCAGTATTTT; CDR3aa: CASSLAGSRFSTDTQYF
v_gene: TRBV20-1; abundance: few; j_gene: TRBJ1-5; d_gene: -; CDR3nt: TGCAGTGCCCCTGGGGTACTGGGGGGCAATCAGCCCCAGCATTTT; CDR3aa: CSAPGVLGGNQPQHF
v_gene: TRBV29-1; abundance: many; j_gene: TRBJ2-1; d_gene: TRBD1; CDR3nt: TGCAGCGTGACAGGGCGATACAATGAGCAGTTCTTC; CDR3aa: CSVTGRYNEQFF
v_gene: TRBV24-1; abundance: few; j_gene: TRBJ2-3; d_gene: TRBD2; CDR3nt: TGTGCCACCAGTGATAGCCTAGCGGGAACGCAGTATTTT; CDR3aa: CATSDSLAGTQYF
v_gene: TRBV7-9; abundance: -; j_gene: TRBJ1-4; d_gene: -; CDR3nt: TGTGCCAGCAGCCAGGACACCAATGAAAAACTGTTTTTT; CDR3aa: CASSQDTNEKLFF
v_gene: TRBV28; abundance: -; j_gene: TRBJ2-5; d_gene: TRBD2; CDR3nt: TGTGCCAGCAAGGCGGGGGTGGAGACCCAGTACTTC; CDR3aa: CASKAGVETQYF
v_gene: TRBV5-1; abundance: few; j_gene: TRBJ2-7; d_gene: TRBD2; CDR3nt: TGCGCCAGCAGCTCAGGCCGACTAGCGGGGGACACACCTAATGAGCAGTACTTC; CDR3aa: CASSSGRLAGDTPNEQYF
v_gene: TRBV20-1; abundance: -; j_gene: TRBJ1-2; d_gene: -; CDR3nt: TGCAGTGCTAGAGATCTAAGTACAGTCTATGGCTACACCTTC; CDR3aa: CSARDLSTVYGYTF
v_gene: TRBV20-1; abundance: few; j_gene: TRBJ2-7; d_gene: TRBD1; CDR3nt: TGCAGTGCTAGTAAGGGACAGGGAGCCTACGAGCAGTACTTC; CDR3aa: CSASKGQGAYEQYF